Each of the 20 T cell receptor beta chains below was sequenced from the same sample in a study of blood T cell repertoires in COVID-19. The table came from immunoSEQ multiplex PCR; TCRdb's copy has only in-frame clones and leaves some out. The sample has 150,000 to 200,000 clones; under 85% are singletons. The sample consisted of peripheral blood. The receptors were sampled from a man in his sixties or seventies who had recovered from COVID-19.

The genes are TRBV28 and TRBJ2-7; 13 bases agree with TRBD2. The CDR3 sequence is 22 residues long. With 4 bases clipped from V and 0 bases from J, the junction kept 21 bases outside the gene matches. Per the germline V gene, CDR1 is MDHEN and CDR2 is SYDVKM. This chain's CDR3 is CASSSRAVGTSGEPPHSYEQYF. The CDR3 DNA reads TGTGCCAGCAGTTCCCGGGCCGTGGGGACTAGCGGGGAACCGCCACACTCCTACGAGCAGTACTTC.

This chain joins TRBV7-2 and TRBJ2-2; D may be TRBD2 (5 bases). Germline V gene data show CDR1 as SGHTA and CDR2 as FQGNSA. The CDR3 is 16 residues long. Trimming shortened V by 2 bases and J by 6 bases, and 16 bases separated the two germline ends. The CDR3 is CASSLNSGINAGELFF. CDR3 nucleotide sequence: TGTGCCAGCAGCTTAAACTCCGGGATCAACGCCGGGGAGCTGTTTTTT. The full variable domain, its missing parts supplied by reference TRBV7-2 and TRBJ2-2, is GAGVSQSPSNKVTEKGKDVELRCDPISGHTALYWYRQSLGQGLEFLIYFQGNSAPDKSGLPSDRFSAERTGGSVSTLTIQRTQQEDSAVYLCASSLNSGINAGELFFGEGSRLTVL.

The chain joins TRBV5-4 to TRBJ2-3, with 10 bases fitting TRBD2. Germline V CDR1 and CDR2: SGHNT, YYREEE (reference sequence). Trimming cost V 0 bases and J 3 bases; bases outside gene matches: 4. This CDR3 comprises 16 residues. CDR3 region: CASSLASSGRTDTQYF. The DNA for the CDR3 is TGTGCCAGCAGCTTGGCCTCTAGCGGGAGAACAGATACGCAGTATTTT.

This clone was seen once. The chain links TRBV5-1 to TRBJ2-2; 8 bases align to TRBD2. The ends lost 4 bases at V and 5 bases at J; junction bases unmatched: 16. CDR3 length: 18 residues. Looked up from germline, CDR1 is SGHRS and CDR2 is YFSETQ. This CDR3 reads CASSTTSWTGGRTGELFF. CDR3 in DNA: TGCGCCAGCAGCACCACCTCTTGGACGGGAGGGCGAACCGGGGAGCTGTTTTTT.

This chain uses TRBV6-5 with TRBJ2-7; the match to TRBD1 covers 8 bases. Trimming removed 6 bases from V and 0 bases from J; junction bases left unmatched: 7. The CDR3 has 15 amino acids. Germline CDR1 MNHEY, CDR2 SVGAGI. Here the CDR3 DNA reads TGTGCCAGCAGAAGAGGACAGGGCGCCTCCTACGAGCAGTACTTC. Translating it yields CASRRGQGASYEQYF.

The chain is built from TRBV29-1 and TRBJ2-2, with a weak D call TRBD1 (5 bases). The CDR3 contains 14 residues. In germline, CDR1 is SQVTM, CDR2 ANQGSEA. V lost 4 bases and J 2 bases, leaving 11 bases between the germline ends. Written as DNA, the CDR3 is TGCAGCGTTGTTCAAGGGGCTAACACCGGGGAGCTGTTTTTT. Amino acid sequence: CSVVQGANTGELFF.

V gene TRBV9 combines with J gene TRBJ2-7, with 10 bases that match TRBD2. The V gene end was trimmed by 3 bases and the J gene end by 3 bases; junction bases not matched to a gene: 6. The CDR3 length is 15 residues. Per germline, CDR1 SGDLS and CDR2 YYNGEE. The CDR3 sequence: CASSGGTSAHYEQYF. The CDR3 DNA reads as TGTGCCAGCAGCGGGGGGACTAGCGCGCACTACGAGCAGTACTTC.

The gene calls are TRBV6-5 and TRBJ2-1, with TRBD1 matching 11 bases. CDR1 and CDR2 from the germline V gene are MNHEY and SVGAGI. CDR3 length: 14 amino acids. Losses at the gene ends were 6 bases for V and 9 bases for J; bases not matched to a gene: 7. CDR3 nucleotides: TGTGCCAGCAGGTGGCCGGGGACAGGGGGTGAGCAGTTCTTC. This codes for CASRWPGTGGEQFF.

The chain links TRBV7-2 to TRBJ2-1, with 8 nucleotides matching TRBD2. Germline CDR1 and CDR2: SGHTA and FQGNSA. This CDR3 has 13 amino acids. V shed 2 bases and J 8 bases; nucleotides not matched to a gene: 2. For the CDR3, the DNA is TGTGCCAGCAGCTTAAGCGGGAGTCATGAGCAGTTCTTC. Its protein product is CASSLSGSHEQFF.

The V call is TRBV5-4, the J call TRBJ2-7; 7 bases match TRBD1. Germline loops: CDR1 SGHNT, CDR2 YYREEE (reference sequence). The CDR3 is 13 amino acids. V was pared by 5 bases and J by 7 bases, with 9 bases of the junction left unmatched. CDR3 in amino acids: CASRADRVGEQYF. Here the CDR3 DNA reads TGTGCCAGCAGGGCAGACAGGGTGGGAGAGCAGTACTTC.

With regard to this clone: This CDR3 is also generated by other DNA sequences in the sample. The chain carries TRBV28 and TRBJ1-5, with D hard to call. This CDR3 region has 12 residues. Per germline, CDR1 MDHEN and CDR2 SYDVKM. Trimming took 2 bases from V and 3 from J, leaving 2 bases between them. The CDR3 protein is CASSLLNQPQHF. CDR3 coding DNA: TGTGCCAGCAGTTTACTCAATCAGCCCCAGCATTTT.

CDR3 nucleotides: TGTGCCAGCAGCACAACCTCTAGCGGGATCTCCTACAATGAGCAGTTCTTC. Translating it yields CASSTTSSGISYNEQFF. This chain links TRBV7-8 with TRBJ2-1; 9 bases are shared with TRBD2. V shed 5 bases and J 0 bases; nucleotides not matched to a gene: 8. Germline V gene data show CDR1 as SGHVS and CDR2 as FQNEAQ. This CDR3 contains 17 residues.

The chain links TRBV11-2 to TRBJ2-1; 12 nucleotides line up with TRBD2. The ends lost 5 bases at V and 0 bases at J; junction bases unmatched: 5. Germline V gives CDR1 SGHAT, CDR2 FQNNGV. This CDR3 region has 17 residues. CDR3: CASSHRTSGTSYNEQFF. The CDR3 nucleotides read TGTGCCAGCAGCCACAGGACTAGCGGGACCTCCTACAATGAGCAGTTCTTC.

As for this clone: The junction and the germline gene differ at one end; a read error may be behind it. The gene calls are TRBV4-1 and TRBJ1-3; D call uncertain. The germline gives CDR1 MGHRA, CDR2 YSYEKL. This CDR3 comprises 16 residues. CDR3 sequence (DNA): TGCGCCAGCAGCCAAGATGGGCTACGCTCTGGAAACTCCATATATTTT. It yields the protein CASSQDGLRSGNSIYF.

J is TRBJ1-3 and V is TRBV2; no definite D call. Germline V gene lookup returns CDR1 SNHLY and CDR2 FYNNEI. V was pared by 2 bases and J by 0 bases, with 14 bases between. The CDR3 extends over 17 amino acids. Here the CDR3 DNA reads TGTGCCAGCAGTGAATTAGGCAGGCCTATCTCTGGAAACACCATATATTTT. It specifies CASSELGRPISGNTIYF.

The chain links TRBV18 to TRBJ2-3, with 8 bases aligning to TRBD2. V lost 8 bases and J lost 10; bases outside the gene matches: 5. The CDR3 has 11 amino acids. CDR1 and CDR2 from the germline V gene are KGHSH and LQKENI. The CDR3 region has the DNA TGTGCCAGCCGGGAGGGGTCGGCGCAGTATTTT. Protein sequence: CASREGSAQYF.

The chain employs TRBV3-1 (or the pseudogene TRBV3-2) and TRBJ2-1; a possible D gene is TRBD2 (6 bases). CDR1 is LGHDT and CDR2 is YNNKEL in the germline V gene (reference sequence). CDR3 length: 16 residues. V was shortened by 5 bases and J by 0 bases, with 14 bases between the two germline ends. The CDR3 sequence is CASSIRRGSSYNEQFF. The CDR3, as DNA: TGTGCCAGCAGCATCCGTCGGGGGAGCTCCTACAATGAGCAGTTCTTC.

This clone was seen a handful of times. The chain recombines TRBV15 with TRBJ1-1; D uncertain. This CDR3 spans 14 amino acids. CDR1 LNHNV and CDR2 YYDKDF come from the germline V gene (reference sequence). Trimming cost V 1 base and J 4 bases, with 10 bases left between them. The CDR3, as DNA: TGTGCCACCAGCAGAGTGGGCGAGGGCACTGAAGCTTTCTTT. Protein: CATSRVGEGTEAFF.

There are a few counts of this clone. The rearrangement links TRBV6-6 to TRBJ1-5; D is undetermined. The CDR3 loop spans 13 amino acids. Germline lookup yields CDR1 MNHNY and CDR2 SVGAGI (reference sequence). V lost 4 bases and J 2 bases, leaving 6 bases between the germline ends. This CDR3 is CASSFPGNQPQHF. DNA for the CDR3: TGTGCCAGCAGTTTTCCAGGCAATCAGCCCCAGCATTTT.

The rearrangement uses TRBV11-1 and TRBJ2-3; 11 bases map to TRBD2. This CDR3 comprises 16 residues. The germline V gene encodes CDR1 SGHAT and CDR2 FQDESV (reference sequence). V lost 5 bases, J lost 1 base, and 5 bases stayed unmatched. In nucleotides, the CDR3 is TGTGCCAGCAGCCGACGGACTAGCGGGCGCACAGATACGCAGTATTTT. Protein product: CASSRRTSGRTDTQYF.